These 11 T cell receptor beta chains originate from one sample sequenced in a study of blood T cell repertoires in COVID-19. Profiled with immunoSEQ multiplex PCR; TCRdb holds only in-frame clones, not every one. The sample has approximately 30,000 clones; over 75% are singletons. Sequenced: peripheral blood. Receptors originate from a man in his 70s with active COVID-19.

The chain has TRBV3-1 (or the pseudogene TRBV3-2) and TRBJ1-2; 7 bases agree with TRBD1. This CDR3 has 14 amino acids. Germline loops: CDR1 LGHDT, CDR2 YNNKEL (reference sequence). V trimming: 2 bases; J trimming: 3 bases; junction bases outside the gene matches: 3. The CDR3 nucleotides are TGTGCCAGCAGCCAAAACAGGGGAGACTATGGCTACACCTTC. Translation: CASSQNRGDYGYTF.

CDR3 amino acids: CASSSGTWGEKLFF. The CDR3 DNA sequence: TGTGCCAGCAGCAGCGGGACATGGGGTGAAAAACTGTTTTTT. This rearrangement joins TRBV7-9 to TRBJ1-4, with TRBD1 as a possible D gene (6 bases). The CDR3 is made up of 14 amino acids. V lost 5 bases, J lost 7 bases, and 14 bases lay in between. The germline V gene encodes CDR1 SEHNR and CDR2 FQNEAQ (reference sequence).

V and J are TRBV30 and TRBJ2-7, with 10 bases lining up with TRBD2. The CDR3 loop spans 15 amino acids. Losses at the gene ends were 2 bases for V and 4 bases for J; bases not matched to a gene: 8. CDR1 is GTSNPN, CDR2 SVGIG, per germline (reference sequence). The CDR3 DNA sequence: TGTGCCTGGAGTCCTCAACTAGCGGGGATATACGAGCAGTACTTC. As protein: CAWSPQLAGIYEQYF. Looking up the rest from reference TRBV30 and TRBJ2-7 gives the full variable domain: SQTIHQWPATLVQPVGSPLSLECTVEGTSNPNLYWYRQAAGRGLQLLFYSVGIGQISSEVPQNLSASRPQDRQFILSSKKLLLSDSGFYLCAWSPQLAGIYEQYFGPGTRLTVT.

J is TRBJ2-5 and V is TRBV18, with D perhaps matching TRBD1 (5 bases). V lost 5 bases and J 7 bases, leaving 11 bases between the germline ends. CDR1 is KGHSH, CDR2 LQKENI, per germline. This CDR3 region has 12 residues. This CDR3 reads CASSENRGTQYF. The CDR3 DNA reads TGTGCCAGCTCAGAAAATAGGGGGACCCAGTACTTC.

The J gene is TRBJ2-7, the V gene TRBV5-4; 8 nucleotides align to TRBD2. Per germline, CDR1 SGHNT and CDR2 YYREEE (reference sequence). The CDR3 is 14 residues long. V was clipped by 3 bases and J by 4 bases; unmatched bases: 6. For the CDR3, the DNA is TGTGCCAGCAGCTCGGGGGGGACCATATACGAGCAGTACTTC. Its protein product is CASSSGGTIYEQYF.

CDR3 sequence: CASSDSNRGAGTQYF. CDR3 nucleotide sequence: TGTGCCAGCAGTGACTCCAACAGGGGAGCGGGTACGCAGTATTTT. V gene TRBV6-4 combines with J gene TRBJ2-3; possibly TRBD1 for D (7 bases). CDR1 and CDR2 (germline): MRHNA, SNTAGT. The CDR3 covers 15 residues. The V end was cut by 0 bases, the J end by 8 bases, with 15 bases between.

This clone appeared once. J is TRBJ1-1 and V is TRBV5-1; 7 bases agree with TRBD1. The germline CDR1 and CDR2 sequences are SGHRS and YFSETQ. CDR3 length equals 13 residues. J gave up 3 bases and V 6 bases, and 5 bases lay outside the gene matches. Here the CDR3 reads CASTPQGDTEAFF. CDR3 bases: TGCGCCAGCACCCCGCAGGGGGACACTGAAGCTTTCTTT.

The CDR3 coding sequence is TGTGCCAGCAGTGATCAAGGGGATCGGAGTGAAAAACTGTTTTTT. Translating gives CASSDQGDRSEKLFF. The chain carries TRBV2 and TRBJ1-4; maybe TRBD1 (5 bases). This CDR3 is 15 amino acids long. Germline V CDR1 and CDR2: SNHLY, FYNNEI. Trimming took off 3 bases at V and 7 bases at J, with 15 bases between the two ends. The entire variable domain, with the rest obtained from reference TRBV2 and TRBJ1-4, is as follows: EPEVTQTPSHQVTQMGQEVILRCVPISNHLYFYWYRQILGQKVEFLVSFYNNEISEKSEIFDDQFSVERPDGSNFTLKIRSTKLEDSAMYFCASSDQGDRSEKLFFGSGTQLSVL.

J is TRBJ1-3 and V is TRBV28; the D gene is possibly TRBD1 (6 bases). The germline gives CDR1 MDHEN, CDR2 SYDVKM. This CDR3 contains 14 residues. Trimming pared 7 bases from V and 2 bases from J, leaving 12 bases between. CDR3 DNA: TGTGCCAGCATCGGCAGGGGAACTGGAAACACCATATATTTT. Protein: CASIGRGTGNTIYF.

J is TRBJ2-2 and V is TRBV19; D is undetermined. The CDR3 consists of 16 residues. V lost 5 bases and J lost 3, with 16 bases in between. Germline V gives CDR1 LNHDA, CDR2 SQIVND (reference sequence). CDR3 nucleotide sequence: TGTGCCAGTAGTCCCCCCTCGAGCGTTTACACCGGGGAGCTGTTTTTT. Its protein is CASSPPSSVYTGELFF.

V is TRBV6-6 and J is TRBJ2-5, with D perhaps TRBD2 (6 bases). Looked up from germline, CDR1 is MNHNY and CDR2 is SVGAGI (reference sequence). V gave up 0 bases and J gave up 9 bases, with 17 bases separating them. The CDR3 spans 15 residues. The CDR3 protein is CASSYSSGGSAAQYF. As DNA, the CDR3 is TGTGCCAGCAGTTACTCGAGTGGAGGGAGTGCGGCCCAGTACTTC.